These 15 T cell receptor beta chains came from one sample sequenced in a study of molecular identifiers for immune sequencing clone quantification. One entry per CDR3 protein results from TCRdb running MiXCR on the PCR reads. The sample has approximately 680,000 distinct CDR3 sequences, about 25% seen once. Sequencing was done on a sample of naive CD8+ T cells from blood, with Jurkat cell RNA spiked in. Subset meaning: FACS-sorted CD8+CD4-CCR7+CD45RA+ naive T cells. The receptors originated from a human donor in good health. Some libraries in this study had Jurkat cell RNA spiked in.

This clonotype occurred many times. The rearrangement links TRBV20-1 to TRBJ2-3; the D gene is possibly TRBD2 (6 bases). With 6 bases removed from V and 4 bases from J, the gap between germline ends came to 11 bases. The CDR3 is 12 amino acids. Germline values: CDR1 DFQATT, CDR2 SNEGSKA (reference sequence). CDR3 sequence (DNA): TGCAGTGCCCCGGGAGAGCCAGATACGCAGTATTTT. Translation: CSAPGEPDTQYF.

This clonotype showed up just a few times. The chain carries TRBV4-1 and TRBJ2-1; possible D gene TRBD1, 6 bases. The CDR3 extends over 15 amino acids. CDR1 and CDR2 from the germline V gene are MGHRA and YSYEKL. V was pared by 2 bases and J by 3 bases, with 11 bases between. CDR3 DNA sequence: TGCGCCAGCAGCCAAAAGACGGACAGCTACAATGAGCAGTTCTTC. It specifies CASSQKTDSYNEQFF.

This clonotype was detected many times. J is TRBJ2-6 and V is TRBV27; D gene uncertain. This CDR3 contains 13 residues. Trimming shortened V by 6 bases and J by 2 bases, and 5 bases separated the two germline ends. In germline, CDR1 is MNHEY, CDR2 SMNVEV (reference sequence). CDR3 DNA: TGTGCCAGCAGGCCTGCTGGGGCCAACGTCCTGACTTTC. Encoded protein: CASRPAGANVLTF.

Notes on this clonotype: A read error may produce the germline difference seen at one junction end. V and J are TRBV5-3 and TRBJ2-3; 9 bases align to TRBD1. TRBV5-3 is reported as an ORF; its role is uncertain. The CDR3 extends over 15 amino acids. The CDR3 DNA sequence: TGTGCCAGCGGCTTGGGACAGGGCGGCACAGATAAGCAGTATTTT. This sequence encodes CASGLGQGGTDKQYF.

The chain links TRBV4-1 to TRBJ2-7, with 9 nucleotides matching TRBD1. The germline CDR1 and CDR2 sequences are MGHRA and YSYEKL. The CDR3 spans 16 residues. The junction had 9 bases not matched to a gene; V was cut back by 4 bases and J by 2 bases. This CDR3 reads CASSRAPGQGPYEQYF. The CDR3 nucleotides read TGCGCCAGCAGCCGAGCCCCGGGACAGGGTCCCTACGAGCAGTACTTC.

V is TRBV20-1 and J is TRBJ2-5, with D tentatively TRBD1 (5 bases). This CDR3 region has 15 residues. Germline V gives CDR1 DFQATT, CDR2 SNEGSKA (reference sequence). CDR3 coding DNA: TGCAGCGCTGACACGAAAGGGGCCCCCCAAGAGACCCAGTACTTC. The encoded protein is CSADTKGAPQETQYF.

There are many counts of this clonotype. The V gene is TRBV6-5, the J gene TRBJ2-2; no firm D call. Germline V gene sequence: CDR1 MNHEY, CDR2 SVGAGI. The V gene lost 2 bases and the J gene lost 3 bases, with 7 bases spanning the gap. The CDR3 sequence is 14 residues long. In nucleotides, the CDR3 is TGTGCCAGCAGTTACCAAGGTCACACCGGGGAGCTGTTTTTT. Its protein is CASSYQGHTGELFF.

The chain links TRBV5-8 to TRBJ2-7; 12 bases are a match to TRBD2. The CDR3 has 15 amino acids. Germline lookup yields CDR1 SGHTS and CDR2 YDEGEE. V gave up 5 bases and J gave up 4 bases; unmatched junction bases: 7. The CDR3 loop is CASRPRLAGEYEQYF. The CDR3 DNA is TGTGCCAGCAGACCCCGACTAGCGGGAGAGTACGAGCAGTACTTC.

This clonotype was detected a few times. The rearrangement links TRBV19 to TRBJ1-1; unclear D gene. Trimming removed 5 bases from V and 3 bases from J, with 10 bases in between. The CDR3 sequence is 13 residues long. The germline V gene encodes CDR1 LNHDA and CDR2 SQIVND (reference sequence). The CDR3: CASSSIGDTEAFF. CDR3 nucleotides: TGTGCCAGTAGTTCCATTGGGGACACTGAAGCTTTCTTT.

The chain carries TRBV6-5 and TRBJ1-2, with no clear D. Trimming shortened V by 0 bases and J by 0 bases, and 11 bases separated the two germline ends. Per germline, CDR1 MNHEY and CDR2 SVGAGI. The length of the CDR3 is 16 residues. The CDR3: CASSYSAVKANYGYTF. The CDR3, as DNA: TGTGCCAGCAGTTACTCGGCAGTCAAAGCTAACTATGGCTACACCTTC.

This clonotype was recorded at least ten times. The chain couples TRBV7-9 to TRBJ2-2; no definite D call. Germline-derived CDR1 and CDR2 are SEHNR and FQNEAQ (reference sequence). V lost 5 bases and J lost 7, with 14 bases in between. The CDR3 is 14 residues long. CDR3 amino acids: CASSANPVVGELFF. DNA of the CDR3: TGTGCCAGCAGCGCAAACCCGGTTGTCGGGGAGCTGTTTTTT.

This clonotype has ten or more counts. V and J are TRBV20-1 and TRBJ2-7; 11 bases agree with TRBD2. Germline V lookup: CDR1 DFQATT, CDR2 SNEGSKA (reference sequence). This CDR3 region has 15 residues. The trim removed 6 bases at V and 3 bases at J, leaving 10 bases unmatched. CDR3 nucleotides: TGCAGTGCCACCGCTACTAGCGGGAGTTTCTACGAGCAGTACTTC. As protein: CSATATSGSFYEQYF.

V usage is TRBV6-5 and J usage is TRBJ2-3; 8 bases map to TRBD1. Germline V gene sequence: CDR1 MNHEY, CDR2 SVGAGI. V trimming: 5 bases; J trimming: 4 bases; junction bases outside the gene matches: 14. The CDR3 length is 17 residues. The CDR3 is CASSNLPQGGRSDTQYF. DNA of the CDR3: TGTGCCAGCAGTAACCTACCACAGGGGGGAAGGTCAGATACGCAGTATTTT.

This clonotype was counted only a few times. This chain joins TRBV12-3 or TRBV12-4 and TRBJ1-1; D gene ambiguous. CDR3 length: 16 amino acids. V was cut by 6 bases and J by 0 bases, with 17 bases left in between. The CDR3 region has the DNA TGTGCCAGCAGCCGAGACATTCTCGGTGTGAACACTGAAGCTTTCTTT. Translated, it gives CASSRDILGVNTEAFF.

Regarding this clonotype: This may arise from a read error, as a much more abundant clone is one base away. The genes are TRBV20-1 and TRBJ2-7, with a tentative D call TRBD2 (5 bases). V gave up 2 bases and J gave up 2 bases, with 10 bases separating them. Germline assignment: CDR1 DFQATT and CDR2 SNEGSKA (reference sequence). The CDR3 contains 13 residues. The CDR3 nucleotides read TGCAGTGCTAGACTGCGGGTACCCTACGAGCAGTACTTC. It yields the protein CSARLRVPYEQYF.